This record concerns one TCR beta chain sequence. The data were obtained in a study of glioma-infiltrating T cells after dendritic cell vaccination. Turning to the study itself: Patients received three intradermal dendritic cell vaccine injections at biweekly intervals.

All glioblastoma patients lacked an isocitrate dehydrogenase mutation. Amplification used 60 V beta primers and 13 J beta primers. Clones were read by immunoSEQ multiplex PCR, and TCRdb kept only the in-frame ones, dropping some. The sample includes about 49,000 clones, roughly 85% of them seen just once. The CDR3 is 14 residues long. CDR1 is GTSNPN and CDR2 is SVGIG in the germline V gene (reference sequence). The V and J ends lost 0 bases and 8 bases respectively, with 16 bases between them. This receptor was identified in a human donor with glioblastoma. This chain uses TRBV30 with TRBJ1-2; D is possibly TRBD1 (6 bases). The source was blood, collected before dendritic cell vaccination. CDR3 sequence: CAWSVGRGAYGYTF. The CDR3 DNA sequence: TGTGCCTGGAGTGTTGGACGGGGGGCTTACGGCTACACCTTC. Drawing the rest from reference TRBV30 and TRBJ1-2, the complete variable domain is SQTIHQWPATLVQPVGSPLSLECTVEGTSNPNLYWYRQAAGRGLQLLFYSVGIGQISSEVPQNLSASRPQDRQFILSSKKLLLSDSGFYLCAWSVGRGAYGYTFGSGTRLTVV.